These 10 T cell receptor beta chains were all obtained from the same sample, sequenced in a study of patients and donors after allogeneic stem cell transplantation. TCRdb used MiXCR to reprocess the RT-PCR reads, holding one entry per CDR3 protein. The sample has about 400,000 distinct CDR3 sequences; 16% are singletons. Material: blood, either unsorted or a sorted T cell fraction (not recorded which). These receptors were obtained from a human donor who was either an allogeneic HSCT recipient or a stem cell or donor lymphocyte infusion donor (not recorded which). It is not recorded whose cells these are; they may come from a transplant donor.

The chain uses TRBV4-1 and TRBJ2-1, with no clear D. Trimming left V 11 bases short and J 11 bases short, with 16 bases between. The CDR3 contains 11 residues. Germline CDR1 reads MGHRA; CDR2 reads YSYEKL. The CDR3, as DNA: TGCGCCCCCCAGTGGCGGCGGAAGCAGTTCTTC. Protein sequence: CAPQWRRKQFF.

To note about this clonotype: A much larger clone is a single base away; this may be a read error. The gene calls are TRBV7-9 and TRBJ2-2; possible D gene TRBD2, 5 bases. The CDR3 consists of 12 residues. Trimming removed 3 bases from V and 7 bases from J, with 6 bases in between. Germline-derived CDR1 and CDR2 are SEHNR and FQNEAQ (reference sequence). The CDR3 region has the DNA TGTGCCAGCAGCTTTGCGGGCGGGGAGCTGTTTTTT. Its protein is CASSFAGGELFF.

The chain links TRBV28 to TRBJ1-2; TRBD1 might be the D (6 bases). This CDR3 region has 13 residues. With 6 bases removed from V and 6 bases from J, the gap between germline ends came to 14 bases. Germline-derived CDR1 and CDR2 are MDHEN and SYDVKM. CDR3 sequence reads: CASSCSRGDGYTF. As DNA, the CDR3 is TGTGCCAGCAGCTGTTCCAGGGGCGATGGCTACACCTTC.

The CDR3 region is CASSEAGGRAGQPQHF. CDR3 sequence (DNA): TGTGCCAGCAGTGAAGCCGGAGGCAGGGCTGGTCAGCCCCAGCATTTT. The chain carries TRBV6-1 and TRBJ1-5; D perhaps matches TRBD1 (5 bases). CDR1 is MNHNS and CDR2 is SASEGT in the germline V gene. The CDR3 extends over 16 amino acids. Trimming pared 0 bases from V and 6 bases from J, leaving 15 bases between.

The V call is TRBV7-8, the J call TRBJ2-7, with 7 bases identical to TRBD1. This CDR3 has 14 amino acids. After removal of 5 bases from V and 6 bases from J, the junction contained 10 bases not matched to a gene. Germline V gene data show CDR1 as SGHVS and CDR2 as FQNEAQ. The CDR3 region has the DNA TGTGCCAGCAGCCCAAGTGGACAGGCCCCCGAGCAGTACTTC. It codes for CASSPSGQAPEQYF.

This clonotype was seen more than once but under ten times. V is TRBV30 and J is TRBJ1-2; 8 positions agree with TRBD1. V shed 2 bases, J shed 8 bases, and the junction held 7 bases outside the gene matches. This CDR3 contains 13 residues. Germline V gene sequence: CDR1 GTSNPN, CDR2 SVGIG (reference sequence). CDR3 sequence: CAWSPNPGGGYTF. In DNA, the CDR3 is TGTGCCTGGAGTCCGAACCCAGGGGGCGGCTACACCTTC.

V gene TRBV5-1 combines with J gene TRBJ2-3; D perhaps matches TRBD2 (6 bases). V was cut by 0 bases and J by 3 bases, with 20 bases left in between. Germline V gene data show CDR1 as SGHRS and CDR2 as YFSETQ. This CDR3 is 18 amino acids long. For the CDR3, the DNA is TGCGCCAGCAGCTTGGCCAGCTATCGGGACTCGTTTACAGATACGCAGTATTTT. Translating it yields CASSLASYRDSFTDTQYF.

V gene TRBV6-5 combines with J gene TRBJ1-2; the D gene is possibly TRBD1 (6 bases). The CDR3 contains 19 residues. V was clipped by 4 bases and J by 4 bases, with 28 bases between them. Germline CDR1 MNHEY, CDR2 SVGAGI. The DNA of the CDR3 is TGTGCCAGCAGTTCTACTCAGGCGGGGGCTCTATGGGCTAGCTATGGCTACACCTTC. This sequence encodes CASSSTQAGALWASYGYTF.

This clonotype turned up a few times. CDR3 residues: CASSWAGSEQYF. The CDR3, as DNA: TGTGCCAGCAGCTGGGCAGGGAGCGAGCAGTACTTC. This rearrangement joins TRBV7-2 to TRBJ2-7; either TRBD1 or TRBD2 may supply D (5 bases each). Trimming removed 4 bases from V and 6 bases from J, with 10 bases in between. The CDR3 contains 12 residues. Germline V lookup: CDR1 SGHTA, CDR2 FQGNSA.

The chain carries TRBV12-3 or TRBV12-4 and TRBJ1-2; 10 bases map to TRBD1. V lost 3 bases to trimming and J lost 7 bases; unmatched junction nucleotides: 5. The CDR3 is 14 residues long. For the CDR3, the DNA is TGTGCCAGCAGTTTTATGGGACAGGGGTCTGGCTACACCTTC. Translation: CASSFMGQGSGYTF.